The 15 T cell receptor beta chains below all came from one sample that was sequenced in a study of PD-1 blockade in mismatch repair-deficient tumors. This table comes from immunoSEQ multiplex PCR, and its TCRdb copy is limited to in-frame clones, with some not included. Of 20,000 to 25,000 clones in the sample, 80% to 90% were seen once. Sequencing was performed on peripheral blood, taken 2 weeks after starting pembrolizumab. All receptors derive from an adult with mismatch repair-deficient cancer.

The genes are TRBV6-5 and TRBJ1-5; D remains ambiguous. V was shortened by 7 bases and J by 6 bases, with 10 bases between the two germline ends. CDR1 and CDR2 (germline): MNHEY, SVGAGI. This CDR3 region has 12 residues. CDR3 loop: CASTQPSQPQHF. The CDR3 DNA reads as TGTGCCAGCACCCAACCAAGTCAGCCCCAGCATTTT.

The chain has TRBV7-8 and TRBJ1-4, with a weak D call TRBD1 (5 bases). Germline loops: CDR1 SGHVS, CDR2 FQNEAQ. The CDR3 extends over 16 amino acids. Trimming stripped 7 bases from V and 5 bases from J, with 20 bases between. CDR3 bases: TGTGCCAGCACCCGGACCTTGAGGGGATCGAATGAAAAACTGTTTTTT. It codes for CASTRTLRGSNEKLFF.

The rearrangement links TRBV6-1 to TRBJ1-5; D remains unclear. CDR1 and CDR2 from the germline V gene are MNHNS and SASEGT. The CDR3 extends over 15 amino acids. V lost 4 bases and J 0 bases, leaving 10 bases between the germline ends. In nucleotides, the CDR3 is TGTGCCAGCAGTGTTTGGAGAGATAGCAATCAGCCCCAGCATTTT. This sequence encodes CASSVWRDSNQPQHF.

In its sample, this clone was seen once. This rearrangement joins TRBV5-1 to TRBJ1-2; the D is unclear. The CDR3 runs to 14 residues. CDR1 is SGHRS, CDR2 YFSETQ, per germline. V was shortened by 0 bases and J by 2 bases, with 8 bases between the two germline ends. CDR3 DNA sequence: TGCGCCAGCAGCTTGGGTTCGGGCAACTATGGCTACACCTTC. Residues: CASSLGSGNYGYTF.

The chain joins TRBV28 to TRBJ2-7; 9 bases fit TRBD1. With 6 bases clipped from V and 1 base from J, the junction kept 4 bases outside the gene matches. This CDR3 is built from 14 residues. The germline CDR1 and CDR2 sequences are MDHEN and SYDVKM. The CDR3 region has the DNA TGTGCCAGCAGAGGGACAGGGATTTCCTACGAGCAGTACTTC. Translated: CASRGTGISYEQYF.

This chain links TRBV7-3 with TRBJ2-3; 10 nucleotides align to TRBD2. Trimming took 3 bases from V and 5 from J; bases not matched to a gene: 2. Germline V gene sequence: CDR1 SGHTA, CDR2 FQGTGA. This CDR3 region has 14 residues. DNA of the CDR3: TGTGCCAGCAGCTTTGTAGCGGGAGGAGATACGCAGTATTTT. This translates into CASSFVAGGDTQYF.

The chain is built from TRBV11-2 and TRBJ2-1, with D perhaps TRBD2 (5 bases). The CDR3 loop spans 19 amino acids. V gave up 5 bases and J gave up 0 bases, with 23 bases separating them. Germline loops: CDR1 SGHAT, CDR2 FQNNGV. For the CDR3, the DNA is TGTGCCAGCAGCGGATTAACTAGTCCCCCCTCTAGCTCCTACAATGAGCAGTTCTTC. It yields the protein CASSGLTSPPSSSYNEQFF.

V is TRBV7-2 and J is TRBJ2-7; 9 bases agree with TRBD2. This CDR3 has 15 amino acids. V trimming: 4 bases; J trimming: 3 bases; junction bases outside the gene matches: 7. Germline V gene data show CDR1 as SGHTA and CDR2 as FQGNSA. The CDR3 region has the DNA TGTGCCAGCAGCTCCGACGCGGGAGGGGTCTACGAGCAGTACTTC. Amino acid sequence: CASSSDAGGVYEQYF.

This clone was seen a single time. The chain uses TRBV4-3 and TRBJ2-5; D possibly corresponds to TRBD2 (5 bases). Trimming cost V 1 base and J 4 bases, with 13 bases left between them. The CDR3 length is 15 residues. CDR1 and CDR2 (germline): LGHNA, YSLEER. In DNA, the CDR3 is TGCGCCAGCAGCCAAGGCCGGAGGCCGGGAGAGACCCAGTACTTC. Translation gives CASSQGRRPGETQYF.

The J gene is TRBJ1-1, the V gene TRBV13; D not certain. Germline values: CDR1 PRHDT, CDR2 FYEKMQ (reference sequence). Trimming left V 3 bases short and J 1 base short, with 15 bases between. The CDR3 is 16 residues long. CDR3: CASSLEGRGSNTEAFF. For the CDR3, the DNA is TGTGCCAGCAGCTTGGAAGGGCGGGGATCGAACACTGAAGCTTTCTTT.

The rearrangement uses TRBV11-1 and TRBJ2-7; 9 bases are shared with TRBD1. The CDR3 loop spans 15 amino acids. Losses at the gene ends were 2 bases for V and 3 bases for J; bases not matched to a gene: 5. Germline V CDR1 and CDR2: SGHAT, FQDESV (reference sequence). The chain's CDR3 is CASSLSGTGIYEQYF. The CDR3 DNA follows: TGTGCCAGCAGCTTATCCGGGACAGGGATCTACGAGCAGTACTTC.

This chain joins TRBV27 and TRBJ2-7, with D maybe TRBD1 (5 bases). The CDR3 totals 13 residues. Trimming removed 6 bases from V and 0 bases from J, with 9 bases in between. The V gene's germline CDR1 is MNHEY and CDR2 SMNVEV (reference sequence). The CDR3 region is CASSHRYSYEQYF. CDR3 DNA sequence: TGTGCCAGCAGCCACAGGTACTCCTACGAGCAGTACTTC.

The chain links TRBV4-3 to TRBJ1-5; D uncertain. The length of the CDR3 is 16 residues. Germline V gene lookup returns CDR1 LGHNA and CDR2 YSLEER. V was shortened by 0 bases and J by 4 bases, with 13 bases between the two germline ends. Here the CDR3 reads CASSQDFPGPNQPQHF. The CDR3 region has the DNA TGCGCCAGCAGCCAAGATTTTCCAGGACCGAATCAGCCCCAGCATTTT.

The J gene is TRBJ2-1, the V gene TRBV21-1; the tabulated D call, TRBD1, remains unverified against the DNA. TRBV21-1 is flagged as a pseudogene. The CDR3 loop spans 13 amino acids. CDR3 in amino acids: CASSKGKGNEQFF. The CDR3 coding sequence is TGTGCCAGCAGCAAGGGGAAGGGGAATGAGCAGTTCTTC.

The chain carries TRBV7-3 and TRBJ1-1; D is ambiguous. This CDR3 is built from 14 residues. V was trimmed by 2 bases and J by 4 bases, leaving 11 bases between them. Germline V gene data show CDR1 as SGHTA and CDR2 as FQGTGA. The CDR3 region is CASSLYGFGTEAFF. For the CDR3, the DNA is TGTGCCAGCAGCTTATACGGGTTCGGCACTGAAGCTTTCTTT. Full variable domain (outside the CDR3, taken from reference TRBV7-3 and TRBJ1-1): GAGVSQTPSNKVTEKGKYVELRCDPISGHTALYWYRQSLGQGPEFLIYFQGTGAADDSGLPNDRFFAVRPEGSVSTLKIQRTERGDSAVYLCASSLYGFGTEAFFGQGTRLTVV.